This T cell receptor (beta chain) came from a study of regulatory T cells in long-lasting Graves disease. The length of the CDR3 is 15 residues. The V and J ends lost 0 bases and 7 bases, in that order; junction bases with no gene match: 8. Germline V gene sequence: CDR1 LGHDT, CDR2 YNNKEL (reference sequence). Through Arm-PCR of CDR3 regions and iRepertoire HTBI primers, TCR beta libraries were built. TCRdb re-analysed the multiplex PCR reads in MiXCR, keeping a single row per CDR3 protein. This table holds approximately 440,000 distinct CDR3 sequences, around 24% found once. A note on this clonotype: Its cognate antigen is unknown.

This sample's time point: persistent/refractory GD, antithyroid drugs over 5 years with positive TRAb. RNA isolated from PBMCs was used to make the TCR library. Study-level results: The persistent group shared 2,500 to 3,000 public clonotypes, more than the approximately 970 shared by new patients.

The genes are TRBV3-1 and TRBJ1-1, with 7 nucleotides matching TRBD1. The sequence came from a female donor with Graves disease. Sample: peripheral blood mononuclear cells (PBMCs), taken when the disease was refractory, from a patient treated with antithyroid drugs. Here the CDR3 reads CASSQDIGGYYEAFF. In nucleotides, the CDR3 is TGTGCCAGCAGCCAAGATATAGGGGGCTATTATGAAGCTTTCTTT. Full variable domain (rest looked up from reference TRBV3-1 and TRBJ1-1): DTAVSQTPKYLVTQMGNDKSIKCEQNLGHDTMYWYKQDSKKFLKIMFSYNNKELIINETVPNRFSPKSPDKAHLNLHINSLELGDSAVYFCASSQDIGGYYEAFFGQGTRLTVV.